This T cell receptor beta chain was captured in a study of blood T cell repertoires in COVID-19. Study information: The samples span acute and convalescent COVID-19 from the United States, Italy and Spain. Sources were T cells, B-cell-depleted T cells, or PBMCs; the material itself was cDNA or gDNA.

Per the study methods: The assay estimated nucleated cells by amplifying reference gene primers. Some clones are missing from TCRdb's copy, which holds only in-frame ones; the method was immunoSEQ multiplex PCR. That table furnishes V, J and clone size, whereas the DNA furnished D and trimming. The data show tens of thousands of clones, around 85% seen once. Trimming left V 2 bases short and J 4 bases short, with 13 bases between. CDR1 is SGHVS and CDR2 is FQNEAQ in the germline V gene. CDR3 size: 15 residues. V is TRBV7-8 and J is TRBJ2-3; possibly TRBD2 for D (5 bases). Sequenced input: peripheral blood. This clonotype was obtained from a man older than 75 with acute or convalescent COVID-19. The CDR3 here is CASSLRGPKPDTQYF. Written as DNA, the CDR3 is TGTGCCAGCAGCTTACGAGGGCCGAAGCCAGATACGCAGTATTTT.